This TCR beta chain was documented in a study of blood T cell repertoires in COVID-19 (dated by TCRdb to the early 2020s). Background for the entire study: Samples from collaborators originated in the United States, Italy and Spain and spanned both the acute and convalescent phases of COVID-19. The prospective study material was composed of cDNA or gDNA derived from T cells, B-cell-depleted T cells, or PBMCs. The dataset comprised deeply sampled blood TCRbeta repertoires from subjects exposed to, actively infected with, or recovered from COVID-19. The repertoires were released in a freely available public database intended as a resource for research on the immune response to SARS-CoV-2. Samples were obtained from the ongoing ImmuneRACE study (first 160 participants) and from 1,254 subjects provided by 6 global collaborators. A de-identified subject ID, COVID-19 status, age in years and sex were almost always included in the sample metadata. Where HLA class I and class II types were available, the types were taken from metadata supplied by the sample provider, not from assay-based typing. Findings and caveats that apply to the study as a whole: The amount of clinical and demographic metadata varied by source and participant and was provided uncurated.

Another Seattle source contributed samples from volunteer blood donors who had recovered from COVID-19. The collaborating institutions used their own protocols to collect whole blood in K2EDTA tubes. For TCRbeta analysis, collaborator samples were shipped as frozen whole blood, as isolated PBMCs, or as DNA extracted from either sample type. Note on this clone: There is no known antigen for this receptor. No per-base quality is available; no much larger clone lies one base away.

TCRbeta CDR3 regions were amplified from genomic DNA by means of the immunoSEQ Assay, a bias-controlled multiplex PCR. In the original analysis: Nucleated cell counts per sample were estimated from amplification of reference gene primers within the assay. To quantify the absolute abundance of each unique TCRbeta CDR3 rearrangement, sequence reads were collapsed and filtered. For each sample, productive Simpson clonality was calculated as the square root of Simpson's diversity index over productive rearrangements. Not all clones reach the TCRdb copy of this immuneACCESS table, which keeps in-frame sequences only. Checked studies attribute under half of the gap to unresolved V genes and leave the rest unexplained. The V and J calls and clone size come from that table; D and trimming were worked out from the DNA. This sample lists under 200,000 clones; around four fifths were detected once. Jointly, the top ten make up 10% to 15% of the sample.

The CDR3 spans 14 residues, from the cysteine through the phenylalanine. The only DNA kept is the CDR3, 42 bases in frame from the first base. Trimming leaves V shorter by 3 bases and J shorter by 4 bases, with the junction holding 4 bases beyond the gene matches. The germline V gene yields SGHRS for CDR1 and YFSETQ for CDR2. Recombination connected TRBV5-1 to TRBJ1-1; the junction holds 9 bases that match TRBD1. The clonotype comes from a man aged 65-85 years who had recovered from COVID-19. Material for sequencing was peripheral blood. The nucleotide sequence is TGCGCCAGCAGCTCGACAGGGGGAAGCACTGAAGCTTTCTTT. Translated, it reads CASSSTGGSTEAFF.